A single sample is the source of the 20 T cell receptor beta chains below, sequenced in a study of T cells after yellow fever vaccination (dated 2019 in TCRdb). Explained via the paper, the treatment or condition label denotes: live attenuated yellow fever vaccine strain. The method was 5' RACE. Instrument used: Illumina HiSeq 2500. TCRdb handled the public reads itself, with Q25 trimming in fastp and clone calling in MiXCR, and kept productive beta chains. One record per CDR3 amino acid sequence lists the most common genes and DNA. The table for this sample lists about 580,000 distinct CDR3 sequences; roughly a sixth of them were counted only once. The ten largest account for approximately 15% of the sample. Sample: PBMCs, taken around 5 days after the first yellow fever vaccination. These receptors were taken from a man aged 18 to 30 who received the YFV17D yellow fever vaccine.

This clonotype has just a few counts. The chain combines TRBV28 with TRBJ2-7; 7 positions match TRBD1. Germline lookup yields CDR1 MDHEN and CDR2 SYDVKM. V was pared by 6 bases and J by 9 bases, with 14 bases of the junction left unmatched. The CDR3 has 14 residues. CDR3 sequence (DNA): TGTGCCAGCAGCCATGGGACAGAACCTACGACGCAGTACGTC. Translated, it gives CASSHGTEPTTQYV.

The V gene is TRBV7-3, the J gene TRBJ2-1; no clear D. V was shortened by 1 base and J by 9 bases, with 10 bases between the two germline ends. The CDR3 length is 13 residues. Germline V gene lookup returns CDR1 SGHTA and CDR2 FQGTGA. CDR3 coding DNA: TGTGCCAGCAGCTTAATCGCGGTCGGTGAGCAGTTCTTC. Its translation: CASSLIAVGEQFF.

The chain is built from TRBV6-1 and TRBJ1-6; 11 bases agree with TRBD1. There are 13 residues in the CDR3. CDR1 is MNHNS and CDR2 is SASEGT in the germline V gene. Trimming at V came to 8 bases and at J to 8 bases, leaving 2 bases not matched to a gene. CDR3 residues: CASGGQGDSPLHF. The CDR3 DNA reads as TGTGCCAGCGGGGGACAGGGGGATTCACCCCTCCACTTT.

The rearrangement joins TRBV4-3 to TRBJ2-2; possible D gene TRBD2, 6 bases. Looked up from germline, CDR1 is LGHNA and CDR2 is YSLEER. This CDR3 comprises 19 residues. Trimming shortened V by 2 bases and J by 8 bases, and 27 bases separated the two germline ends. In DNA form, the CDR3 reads TGCGCCAGCAGCCAATTCCTCGGGTGGGGGGTAAAAGGAACTGGGGAGCTGTTTTTT. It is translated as CASSQFLGWGVKGTGELFF.

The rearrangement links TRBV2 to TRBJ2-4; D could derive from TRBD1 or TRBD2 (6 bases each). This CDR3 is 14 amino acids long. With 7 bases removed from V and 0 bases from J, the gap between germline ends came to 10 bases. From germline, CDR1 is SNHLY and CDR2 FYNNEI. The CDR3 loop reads CASIRGLAKNIQYF. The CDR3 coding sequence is TGTGCCAGCATTCGGGGGCTAGCCAAAAACATTCAGTACTTC.

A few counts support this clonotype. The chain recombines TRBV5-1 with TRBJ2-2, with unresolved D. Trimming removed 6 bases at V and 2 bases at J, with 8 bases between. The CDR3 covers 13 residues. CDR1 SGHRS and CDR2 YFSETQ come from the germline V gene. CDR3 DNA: TGCGCCAGCAATTATTTCAACACCGGGGAGCTGTTTTTT. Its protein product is CASNYFNTGELFF.

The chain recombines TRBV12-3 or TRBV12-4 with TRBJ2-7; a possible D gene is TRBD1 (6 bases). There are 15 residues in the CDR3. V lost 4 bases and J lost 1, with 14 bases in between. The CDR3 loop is CASSSTDRMSYEQYF. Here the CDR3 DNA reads TGTGCCAGCAGTTCGACCGACAGGATGTCCTACGAGCAGTACTTC.

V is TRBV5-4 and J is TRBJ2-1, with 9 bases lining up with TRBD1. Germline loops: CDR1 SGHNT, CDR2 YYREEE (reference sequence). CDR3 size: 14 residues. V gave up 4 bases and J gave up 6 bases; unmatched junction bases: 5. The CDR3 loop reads CASSPGQGTNEQFF. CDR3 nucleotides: TGTGCCAGCAGCCCTGGACAGGGGACCAATGAGCAGTTCTTC.

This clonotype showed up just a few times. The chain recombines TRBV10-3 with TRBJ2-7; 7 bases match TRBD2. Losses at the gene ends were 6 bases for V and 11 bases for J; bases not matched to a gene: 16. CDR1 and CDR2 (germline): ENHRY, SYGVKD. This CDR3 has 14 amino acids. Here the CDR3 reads CAIRREIADPAEYF. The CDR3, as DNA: TGTGCCATCAGGCGGGAGATCGCAGATCCTGCCGAGTACTTC.

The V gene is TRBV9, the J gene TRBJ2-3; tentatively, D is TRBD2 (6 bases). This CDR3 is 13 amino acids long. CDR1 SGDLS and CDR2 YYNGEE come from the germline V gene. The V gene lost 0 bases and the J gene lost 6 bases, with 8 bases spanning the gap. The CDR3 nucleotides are TGTGCCAGCAGCGTAGGGAGCGGGGATACGCAGTATTTT. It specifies CASSVGSGDTQYF.

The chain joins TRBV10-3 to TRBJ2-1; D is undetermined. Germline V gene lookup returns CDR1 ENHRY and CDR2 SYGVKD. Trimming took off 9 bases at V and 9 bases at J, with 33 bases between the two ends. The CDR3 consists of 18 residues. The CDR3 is CAILSGPAGSAQVSEQFF. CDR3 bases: TGTGCCATTCTAAGTGGGCCCGCCGGGTCAGCCCAAGTCAGTGAGCAGTTCTTC.

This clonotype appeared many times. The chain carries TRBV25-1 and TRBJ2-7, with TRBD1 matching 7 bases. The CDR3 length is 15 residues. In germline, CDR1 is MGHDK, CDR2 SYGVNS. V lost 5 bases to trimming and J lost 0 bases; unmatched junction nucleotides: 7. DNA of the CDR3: TGTGCCAGCAGTCGTCCGGGACAGCGCTCCTACGAGCAGTACTTC. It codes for CASSRPGQRSYEQYF.

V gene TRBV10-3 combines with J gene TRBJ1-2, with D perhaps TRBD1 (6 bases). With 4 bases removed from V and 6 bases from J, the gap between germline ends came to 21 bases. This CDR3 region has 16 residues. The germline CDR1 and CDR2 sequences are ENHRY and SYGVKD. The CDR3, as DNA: TGTGCCATCAGTGCCCGGGGGGGGCTCCGACGGGATGGCTACACCTTC. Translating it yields CAISARGGLRRDGYTF.

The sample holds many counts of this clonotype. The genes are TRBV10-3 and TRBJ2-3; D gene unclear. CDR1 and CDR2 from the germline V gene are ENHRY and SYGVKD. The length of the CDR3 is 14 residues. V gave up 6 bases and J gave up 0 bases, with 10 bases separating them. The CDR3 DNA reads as TGTGCCATCAGAAGCAGAGCTAGCACAGATACGCAGTATTTT. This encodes CAIRSRASTDTQYF.

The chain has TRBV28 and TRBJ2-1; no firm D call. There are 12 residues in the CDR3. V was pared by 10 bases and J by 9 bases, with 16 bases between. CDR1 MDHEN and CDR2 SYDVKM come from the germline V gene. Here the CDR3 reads CATVGRISEQFF. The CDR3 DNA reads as TGTGCCACTGTGGGCAGGATCTCTGAGCAGTTCTTC.

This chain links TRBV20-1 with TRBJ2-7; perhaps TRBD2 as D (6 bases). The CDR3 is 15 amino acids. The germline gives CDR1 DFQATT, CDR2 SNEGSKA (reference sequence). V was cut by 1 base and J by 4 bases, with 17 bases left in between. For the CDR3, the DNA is TGCAGTGCTAGAGTGTCCGGGGGAGAGCGATACGAGCAGTACGTC. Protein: CSARVSGGERYEQYV.

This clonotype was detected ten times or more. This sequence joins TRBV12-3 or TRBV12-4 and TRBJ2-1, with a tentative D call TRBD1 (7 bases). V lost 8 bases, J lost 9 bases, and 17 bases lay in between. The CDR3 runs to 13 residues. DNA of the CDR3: TGTGCCAGCTGTCAAGGAGGGGGCGGTGAGCAGTTCTTC. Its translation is CASCQGGGGEQFF.

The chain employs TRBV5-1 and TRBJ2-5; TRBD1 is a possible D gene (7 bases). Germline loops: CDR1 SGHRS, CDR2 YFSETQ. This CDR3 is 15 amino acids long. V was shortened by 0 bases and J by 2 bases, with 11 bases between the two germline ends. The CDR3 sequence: CASSLVPGGQETQYF. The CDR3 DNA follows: TGCGCCAGCAGCTTGGTCCCAGGGGGGCAAGAGACCCAGTACTTC. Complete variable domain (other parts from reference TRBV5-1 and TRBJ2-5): KAGVTQTPRYLIKTRGQQVTLSCSPISGHRSVSWYQQTPGQGLQFLFEYFSETQRNKGNFPGRFSGRQFSNSRSEMNVSTLELGDSALYLCASSLVPGGQETQYFGPGTRLLVL.

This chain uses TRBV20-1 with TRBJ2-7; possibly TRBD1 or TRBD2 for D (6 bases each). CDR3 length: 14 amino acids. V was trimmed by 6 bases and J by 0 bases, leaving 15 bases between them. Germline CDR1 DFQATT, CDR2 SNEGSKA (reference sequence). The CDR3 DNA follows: TGCAGTGCCCATTCCGGGGGCCTCTCCTACGAGCAGTACTTC. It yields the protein CSAHSGGLSYEQYF.

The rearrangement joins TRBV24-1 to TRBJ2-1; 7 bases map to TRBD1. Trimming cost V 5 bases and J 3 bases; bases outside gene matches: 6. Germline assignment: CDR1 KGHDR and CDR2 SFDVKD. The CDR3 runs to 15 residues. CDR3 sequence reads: CATSGPRQGYNEQFF. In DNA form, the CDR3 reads TGTGCCACCAGTGGCCCTAGACAGGGCTACAATGAGCAGTTCTTC.